Below, 18 T cell receptor beta chains from the same sample are listed, as sequenced in a study of monozygotic twins with inflammatory bowel disease. TCRdb reprocessed the 5' RACE reads, with one entry per CDR3 protein and no DNA. The table for this sample gives around 100,000 distinct CDR3 sequences. Sequences were obtained from blood. These receptors all come from a human donor with ulcerative colitis or Crohn's disease, or a healthy co-twin of an affected twin (not recorded which).

V and J are TRBV20-1 and TRBJ1-2; checking the TCRdb D call of TRBD1 is not possible without DNA. This CDR3 has 13 residues. The V gene's germline CDR1 is DFQATT and CDR2 SNEGSKA (reference sequence). The chain's CDR3 is CSVQIRGGNGYTF.

This chain connects TRBV12-3 or TRBV12-4 to TRBJ1-1; TCRdb selects TRBD1, and the lack of DNA leaves this call unchecked. The CDR3 extends over 13 amino acids. The CDR3 loop is CASSNRGATEAFF.

The chain has TRBV20-1 and TRBJ2-1; TCRdb picks TRBD1, but there is no DNA to check that call. Germline assignment: CDR1 DFQATT and CDR2 SNEGSKA (reference sequence). The CDR3 runs 14 residues. The CDR3 protein is CSASGRQGAAEQFF.

The chain combines TRBV11-2 with TRBJ2-2; TCRdb's assignment of TRBD1 cannot be checked, as there is no DNA. CDR3 length: 15 amino acids. Germline assignment: CDR1 SGHAT and CDR2 FQNNGV. The CDR3 is CAGRRDSSNTGELFF.

J is TRBJ1-5 and V is TRBV7-9; TCRdb's assignment of TRBD1 cannot be checked, as there is no DNA. CDR3 length equals 16 residues. CDR1 SEHNR and CDR2 FQNEAQ come from the germline V gene (reference sequence). Here the CDR3 reads CASRWVAGGSHQPQHF. Together with reference TRBV7-9 and TRBJ1-5, the CDR3 gives the full variable domain: DTGVSQNPRHKITKRGQNVTFRCDPISEHNRLYWYRQTLGQGPEFLTYFQNEAQLEKSRLLSDRFSAERPKGSFSTLEIQRTEQGDSAMYLCASRWVAGGSHQPQHFGDGTRLSIL.

The chain carries TRBV7-2 and TRBJ1-5. This CDR3 is 12 amino acids long. Germline lookup yields CDR1 SGHTA and CDR2 FQGNSA. The CDR3: CASRNWPAPQHF.

V and J are TRBV7-9 and TRBJ2-7; the D call of TRBD1 rests on TCRdb alone, since no DNA is present to check it. CDR1 and CDR2 from the germline V gene are SEHNR and FQNEAQ (reference sequence). The CDR3 totals 14 residues. This chain's CDR3 is CASSFTGESYEQYF.

The V and J genes are TRBV5-1 and TRBJ1-6; TCRdb's assignment of TRBD1 cannot be checked, as there is no DNA. Germline lookup yields CDR1 SGHRS and CDR2 YFSETQ. The CDR3 is 15 amino acids. CDR3 loop: CASSPEGDTNSPLHF.

The chain combines TRBV12-3 or TRBV12-4 with TRBJ1-5. The CDR3 is made up of 15 amino acids. The chain's CDR3 is CASSPNSLGNQPQHF.

The chain links TRBV7-2 to TRBJ2-5. Germline values: CDR1 SGHTA, CDR2 FQGNSA. This CDR3 spans 12 amino acids. CDR3 amino acids: CASSLSERTQYF. The entire variable domain, with the rest obtained from reference TRBV7-2 and TRBJ2-5, is as follows: GAGVSQSPSNKVTEKGKDVELRCDPISGHTALYWYRQSLGQGLEFLIYFQGNSAPDKSGLPSDRFSAERTGGSVSTLTIQRTQQEDSAVYLCASSLSERTQYFGPGTRLLVL.

The V call is TRBV20-1, the J call TRBJ2-3; as DNA is missing, the TRBD1 call by TCRdb cannot be tested. Germline lookup yields CDR1 DFQATT and CDR2 SNEGSKA (reference sequence). The CDR3 length is 15 residues. Here the CDR3 reads CSARRPQRLTDTQYF.

The chain joins TRBV12-3 or TRBV12-4 to TRBJ2-3; TCRdb selects TRBD1, and the lack of DNA leaves this call unchecked. The CDR3 runs 14 residues. The chain's CDR3 is CASRKTGTGNTQYF.

CDR3 region: CSVLTGTYEQYF. This chain joins TRBV29-1 and TRBJ2-7; checking the TCRdb D call of TRBD1 is not possible without DNA. CDR1 is SQVTM and CDR2 is ANQGSEA in the germline V gene. The CDR3 totals 12 residues.

The chain couples TRBV7-2 to TRBJ2-7; TCRdb's assignment of TRBD2 cannot be checked, as there is no DNA. CDR3 length: 15 amino acids. Germline CDR1 reads SGHTA; CDR2 reads FQGNSA. The CDR3 spells CASSLVAGALYEQYF.

The chain is built from TRBV11-2 and TRBJ2-3; TCRdb lists TRBD1, though no DNA is available to test this call. This CDR3 region has 16 residues. Germline-derived CDR1 and CDR2 are SGHAT and FQNNGV. The CDR3 protein is CASSRRTGSATDTQYF.

The gene calls are TRBV30 and TRBJ2-2; TCRdb's D gene call, TRBD2, goes unchecked for lack of DNA. The germline CDR1 and CDR2 sequences are GTSNPN and SVGIG (reference sequence). There are 16 residues in the CDR3. This CDR3 is CAWIYSTLDKHGELFF. The variable domain in full, completed from reference TRBV30 and TRBJ2-2, reads SQTIHQWPATLVQPVGSPLSLECTVEGTSNPNLYWYRQAAGRGLQLLFYSVGIGQISSEVPQNLSASRPQDRQFILSSKKLLLSDSGFYLCAWIYSTLDKHGELFFGEGSRLTVL.

The J gene is TRBJ2-7, the V gene TRBV4-3. The length of the CDR3 is 13 residues. Germline V lookup: CDR1 LGHNA, CDR2 YSLEER. The CDR3 reads CASSHGGSYEQYF.

The rearrangement joins TRBV20-1 to TRBJ2-1; TCRdb returns TRBD1, unconfirmable since there is no DNA. CDR1 is DFQATT and CDR2 is SNEGSKA in the germline V gene (reference sequence). This CDR3 contains 14 residues. CDR3 sequence reads: CSAIWGFARNEQFF.